Listed below are T cell receptor beta chains from one sample, sequenced in a study of beta chain features in type 1 diabetes. Clones were read by immunoSEQ multiplex PCR, and TCRdb kept only the in-frame ones, dropping some. The profile shows around 250,000 clones, approximately 15% of them singletons. Sequencing input: naive CD4+ T cells from blood. The receptor source for this set is a man aged 25 to 45 with type 1 diabetes. Both conserved end residues are part of each CDR3. A D gene is named only where the DNA matches it firmly. Some rows mark clone size as missing; the rest say once, few, many or name a class of expanded clone.

CDR3nt	CDR3aa	d_gene	v_gene	j_gene	abundance
TGTGCCATCAGTGAGCTTTCCAGCACTGAAGCTTTCTTT	CAISELSSTEAFF	.	TRBV10-3	TRBJ1-1	.
TGTGCCAGCAGCCCCGGACTAGCGGGGGGGTCCGAGACCCAGTACTTC	CASSPGLAGGSETQYF	TRBD2	TRBV14	TRBJ2-5	few
TGCAGCGTTGCGGACCAGGGGATTGGCTATGGCTACACCTTC	CSVADQGIGYGYTF	.	TRBV29-1	TRBJ1-2	.
TGCAGTTCGGAGGAAGGCTACACCTTC	CSSEEGYTF	.	TRBV20-1	TRBJ1-2	.
TGTGCCTGGATGACAGGGACTGAAGCTTTCTTT	CAWMTGTEAFF	TRBD1	TRBV30	TRBJ1-1	.
TGTGCCAGCTGCGAAGGAAAGACTCCCCTCCACTTT	CASCEGKTPLHF	.	TRBV2	TRBJ1-6	.
TGTGCCAGCAGGAAACCGGGACTAGCTCCCTACGAGCAGTACTTC	CASRKPGLAPYEQYF	TRBD2	TRBV27	TRBJ2-7	few
TGTGCCAGCAGCTTAACAAGGACAGGGGCCGAAGCTTTCTTT	CASSLTRTGAEAFF	TRBD1	TRBV7-8	TRBJ1-1	few
TGCGCCAGCAGCCAAGATCGCCAGACTAGTTTTGCAGATACGCAGTATTTT	CASSQDRQTSFADTQYF	.	TRBV4-1	TRBJ2-3	few
TGTGCCAGCAGCTTTAAGGGGGCAGTGACTGAAGCTTTCTTT	CASSFKGAVTEAFF	TRBD1	TRBV7-9	TRBJ1-1	.
TGTGCCAGCAGGCAGACAGGGCTTAGCAACGAGCAGTACTTC	CASRQTGLSNEQYF	TRBD1	TRBV2	TRBJ2-7	.
TGTGCCAGCAGTTACAGCGGGGGCCCGGATGAGCAGTTCTTC	CASSYSGGPDEQFF	TRBD2	TRBV6-5	TRBJ2-1	.
TGTGCCAGCAGCCCTCGCTTCGGGAGTGGCTACGAGCAGTACTTC	CASSPRFGSGYEQYF	.	TRBV11-3	TRBJ2-7	.
TGTGCCAGCAACCCAGGGGAGATGAGCAAAAACATTCAGTACTTC	CASNPGEMSKNIQYF	.	TRBV6-1	TRBJ2-4	.